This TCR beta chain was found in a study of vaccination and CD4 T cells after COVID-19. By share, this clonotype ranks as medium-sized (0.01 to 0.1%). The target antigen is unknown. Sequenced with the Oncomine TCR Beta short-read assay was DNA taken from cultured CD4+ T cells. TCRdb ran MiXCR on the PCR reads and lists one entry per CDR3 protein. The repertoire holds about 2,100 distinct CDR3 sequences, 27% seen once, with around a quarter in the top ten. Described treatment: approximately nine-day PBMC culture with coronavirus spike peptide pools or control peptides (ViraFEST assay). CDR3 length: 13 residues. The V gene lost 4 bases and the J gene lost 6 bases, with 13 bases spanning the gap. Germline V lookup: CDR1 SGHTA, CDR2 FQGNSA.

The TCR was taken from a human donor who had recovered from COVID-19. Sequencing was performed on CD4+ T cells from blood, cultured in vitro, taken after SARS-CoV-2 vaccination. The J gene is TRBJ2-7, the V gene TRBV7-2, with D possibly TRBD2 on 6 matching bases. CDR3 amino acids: CASSSLSGGEQYF. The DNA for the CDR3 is TGTGCCAGCAGCTCCCTCTCCGGGGGCGAGCAGTACTTC.